This T cell receptor beta chain emerged from a study of beta chain features in type 1 diabetes. The ends lost 2 bases at V and 13 bases at J; junction bases unmatched: 11. The CDR3 covers 13 residues. The germline CDR1 and CDR2 sequences are SGHRS and YFSETQ. The study reverse transcribed the entire isolated RNA, so it sequenced expressed TCRB transcripts. The protocol was immunoSEQ multiplex PCR, while the TCRdb copy is restricted to in-frame clones and leaves out a portion. The table shows 38,000 or so clones, with around 60% occurring only once. Sequenced: Tregs from blood. This TCR derives from a woman aged 25 to 39 in good health. This sequence joins TRBV5-1 and TRBJ2-5; 7 bases match TRBD1. The CDR3 region has the DNA TGCGCCAGCAGCTTCAACCCTGCACAGGGGTGGTACTTC. It yields the protein CASSFNPAQGWYF.